The 16 T cell receptor beta chains below come from one sample, sequenced in a study of shared clonotypes between healthy human individuals (TCRdb year 2020). CD8 naive samples were CD45RO-negative cells positively selected for CCR7, giving a CD45RA+CCR7+ population that excluded TemRA cells. The library was obtained by the immunoSEQ multiplex PCR assay. The table was pulled from immuneACCESS by TCRdb, which kept in-frame rearrangements only. Such tables lose some clones; where checked, under half of the loss comes from unresolved V genes, and the rest has no known cause. The sample contains just over 2,000,000 clones, roughly 95% of them found a single time. The ten largest make up 1% to 1.3% of the sample. Sequencing was carried out using naive CD8+ T cells sorted from blood. The sample's cell subset or site, from its label and the paper: CD45RA+CCR7+. All receptors come from a young man in good health.

The CDR3 spells CASSLHGTVNQPQHF. The DNA of the CDR3 is TGCGCCAGCAGCCTCCACGGGACTGTCAATCAGCCCCAGCATTTT. This sequence joins TRBV4-1 and TRBJ1-5; D perhaps matches TRBD1 (5 bases). This CDR3 region has 15 residues. CDR1 is MGHRA, CDR2 YSYEKL, per germline. The V end was cut by 4 bases, the J end by 3 bases, with 13 bases between.

This chain joins TRBV21-1 and TRBJ2-7; TRBD2 reflects the table's D call only, with no check against the DNA. TRBV21-1 is recorded as a pseudogene. The CDR3 has 12 amino acids. The CDR3 spells CASDGREDEQYF. The CDR3 DNA is TGTGCCAGCGACGGCAGAGAGGACGAGCAGTACTTC.

The chain uses TRBV5-4 and TRBJ1-1; no definite D call. Trimming stripped 3 bases from V and 6 bases from J, with 12 bases between. Germline V CDR1 and CDR2: SGHNT, YYREEE (reference sequence). The CDR3 spans 13 residues. The CDR3 DNA reads TGTGCCAGCAGCTCTCGTTTGGGCGCTGAAGCTTTCTTT. Protein product: CASSSRLGAEAFF.

This rearrangement joins TRBV5-1 to TRBJ2-7; no reliable D call. The V end lost 2 bases, the J end lost 2 bases, and 11 bases lay between the germline ends. Per the germline V gene, CDR1 is SGHRS and CDR2 is YFSETQ. CDR3 length: 14 amino acids. The CDR3 DNA reads as TGCGCCAGCAGCTTTGAGCTGAGACCCTACGAGCAGTACTTC. This gives the protein CASSFELRPYEQYF. Complete variable domain (other parts from reference TRBV5-1 and TRBJ2-7): KAGVTQTPRYLIKTRGQQVTLSCSPISGHRSVSWYQQTPGQGLQFLFEYFSETQRNKGNFPGRFSGRQFSNSRSEMNVSTLELGDSALYLCASSFELRPYEQYFGPGTRLTVT.

Only a few counts were recorded for this clone. This chain links TRBV7-3 with TRBJ1-2; 9 nucleotides agree with TRBD1. CDR1 and CDR2 from the germline V gene are SGHTA and FQGTGA. V lost 0 bases, J lost 8 bases, and 4 bases stayed unmatched. The CDR3 length is 14 residues. The CDR3 DNA reads as TGTGCCAGCAGCTTAACTGGGACAGGGCTCGGCTACACCTTC. Amino acid sequence: CASSLTGTGLGYTF. The full variable domain, in which reference TRBV7-3 and TRBJ1-2 provide the parts outside the CDR3, is GAGVSQTPSNKVTEKGKYVELRCDPISGHTALYWYRQSLGQGPEFLIYFQGTGAADDSGLPNDRFFAVRPEGSVSTLKIQRTERGDSAVYLCASSLTGTGLGYTFGSGTRLTVV.

The chain's CDR3 is CASSLQDRENPYEQYF. The CDR3 nucleotides read TGTGCCAGCAGTTTACAAGACAGGGAGAACCCCTACGAGCAGTACTTC. This chain uses TRBV28 with TRBJ2-7, with TRBD1 identical over 7 bases. The CDR3 runs 16 residues. J was trimmed by 2 bases and V by 2 bases; bases with no gene match: 9. The germline V gene encodes CDR1 MDHEN and CDR2 SYDVKM.

The chain combines TRBV7-9 with TRBJ2-7; 10 bases line up with TRBD2. V trimming: 4 bases; J trimming: 7 bases; junction bases outside the gene matches: 13. CDR1 is SEHNR, CDR2 FQNEAQ, per germline (reference sequence). This CDR3 is 16 amino acids long. The CDR3 region has the DNA TGTGCCAGCAGCTCTCCCCGTAGCGGGGGGCCGGGGGAGCAGTACTTC. This sequence encodes CASSSPRSGGPGEQYF.

This chain links TRBV6-6 with TRBJ1-1, with D possibly TRBD1 on 6 matching bases. V lost 2 bases, J lost 1 base, and 11 bases lay in between. The germline V gene encodes CDR1 MNHNY and CDR2 SVGAGI (reference sequence). The CDR3 consists of 15 residues. CDR3 sequence (DNA): TGTGCCAGCAGTTACACCAGGACAGAGAACACTGAAGCTTTCTTT. Its translation: CASSYTRTENTEAFF.

The gene calls are TRBV7-6 and TRBJ2-5; D not resolved. Trimming cost V 6 bases and J 5 bases, with 16 bases left between them. The germline V gene encodes CDR1 SGHVS and CDR2 FNYEAQ. This CDR3 has 14 residues. CDR3 protein: CASSPGPTRETQYF. The CDR3 DNA reads TGTGCCAGCAGTCCGGGTCCTACCCGGGAGACCCAGTACTTC. The full variable domain, with the rest looked up from reference TRBV7-6 and TRBJ2-5, is GAGVSQSPRYKVTKRGQDVALRCDPISGHVSLYWYRQALGQGPEFLTYFNYEAQQDKSGLPNDRFSAERPEGSISTLTIQRTEQRDSAMYRCASSPGPTRETQYFGPGTRLLVL.

The genes are TRBV11-1 and TRBJ2-7; D may be TRBD2 (5 bases). The CDR3 runs 15 residues. V was clipped by 1 base and J by 0 bases, with 10 bases between them. CDR1 is SGHAT, CDR2 FQDESV, per germline (reference sequence). DNA of the CDR3: TGTGCCAGCAGCTTAGGAGCGGATAGCTCCTACGAGCAGTACTTC. This gives the protein CASSLGADSSYEQYF. The full variable domain, completed using reference TRBV11-1 and TRBJ2-7, is EAEVAQSPRYKITEKSQAVAFWCDPISGHATLYWYRQILGQGPELLVQFQDESVVDDSQLPKDRFSAERLKGVDSTLKIQPAELGDSAMYLCASSLGADSSYEQYFGPGTRLTVT.

This clone was detected once. The identical CDR3 is also encoded by other nucleotide sequences in the sample. The rearrangement links TRBV7-9 to TRBJ1-1; D is ambiguous. This CDR3 spans 13 amino acids. V gave up 1 base and J gave up 3 bases, with 6 bases separating them. In germline, CDR1 is SEHNR, CDR2 FQNEAQ (reference sequence). In DNA form, the CDR3 reads TGTGCCAGCAGCTTAGTAGGAGACACTGAAGCTTTCTTT. Translated, it gives CASSLVGDTEAFF.

This clone was seen once. The chain uses TRBV19 and TRBJ2-3; D not certain. The CDR3 contains 15 residues. Germline V gene sequence: CDR1 LNHDA, CDR2 SQIVND (reference sequence). V was clipped by 1 base and J by 2 bases, with 10 bases between them. DNA for the CDR3: TGTGCCAGTAGTATAGGGGGTACGAACACAGATACGCAGTATTTT. This sequence encodes CASSIGGTNTDTQYF. Full variable domain (rest looked up from reference TRBV19 and TRBJ2-3): DGGITQSPKYLFRKEGQNVTLSCEQNLNHDAMYWYRQDPGQGLRLIYYSQIVNDFQKGDIAEGYSVSREKKESFPLTVTSAQKNPTAFYLCASSIGGTNTDTQYFGPGTRLTVL.

On this clone itself: It is unclear where the CDR3 begins or ends on the DNA, so no DNA is shown, and the CDR3 is as TCRdb lists it. This rearrangement joins TRBV19 to TRBJ2-4; the table's TRBD1 call for D was not verified on the DNA. Ends included, the CDR3 has 15 residues. Per the germline V gene, CDR1 is LNHDA and CDR2 is SQIVND (reference sequence). The CDR3: CASSIFGQGSQPPYF.

The chain uses TRBV5-1 and TRBJ1-2, with 7 bases matching TRBD1. Trimming took 3 bases from V and 5 from J; bases not matched to a gene: 7. The CDR3 sequence is 14 residues long. Germline V gene data show CDR1 as SGHRS and CDR2 as YFSETQ. CDR3 DNA sequence: TGCGCCAGCAGCTCGGGAGGGGGCTATTATGGCTACACCTTC. Amino acids: CASSSGGGYYGYTF.

The rearrangement joins TRBV7-8 to TRBJ1-1; D is uncertain. The CDR3 loop spans 14 amino acids. Trimming stripped 4 bases from V and 0 bases from J, with 9 bases between. CDR1 is SGHVS and CDR2 is FQNEAQ in the germline V gene. In nucleotides, the CDR3 is TGTGCCAGCAGCTGGGGAGGAGTGAACACTGAAGCTTTCTTT. It codes for CASSWGGVNTEAFF.

The CDR3: CAISNRSTEKLFF. The CDR3 DNA follows: TGTGCCATCAGTAACAGAAGTACTGAAAAACTGTTTTTT. The chain carries TRBV10-3 and TRBJ1-4, with D unclear. Germline values: CDR1 ENHRY, CDR2 SYGVKD. The CDR3 covers 13 residues. Trimming took off 5 bases at V and 7 bases at J, with 11 bases between the two ends.